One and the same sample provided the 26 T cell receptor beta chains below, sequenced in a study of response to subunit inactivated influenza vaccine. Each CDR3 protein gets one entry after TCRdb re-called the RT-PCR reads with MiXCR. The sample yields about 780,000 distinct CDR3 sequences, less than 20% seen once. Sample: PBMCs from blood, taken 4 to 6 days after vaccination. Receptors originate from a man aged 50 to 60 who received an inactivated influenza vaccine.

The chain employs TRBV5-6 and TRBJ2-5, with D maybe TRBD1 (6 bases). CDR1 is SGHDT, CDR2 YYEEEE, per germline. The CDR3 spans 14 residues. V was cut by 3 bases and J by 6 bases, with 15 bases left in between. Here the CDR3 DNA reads TGTGCCAGCAGCTCCAACAGGGTTTGGAAGACCCAGTACTTC. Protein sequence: CASSSNRVWKTQYF.

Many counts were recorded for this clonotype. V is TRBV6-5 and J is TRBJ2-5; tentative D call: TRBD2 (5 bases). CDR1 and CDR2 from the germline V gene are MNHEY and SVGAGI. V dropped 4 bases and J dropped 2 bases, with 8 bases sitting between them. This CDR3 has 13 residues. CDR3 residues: CASSSPGQETQYF. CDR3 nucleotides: TGTGCCAGCAGTTCCCCGGGACAAGAGACCCAGTACTTC.

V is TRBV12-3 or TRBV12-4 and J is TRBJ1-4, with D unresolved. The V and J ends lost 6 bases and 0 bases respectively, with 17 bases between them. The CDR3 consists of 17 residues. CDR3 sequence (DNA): TGTGCCAGCAGCCGGGATACAGCTTTTGCAACTAATGAAAAACTGTTTTTT. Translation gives CASSRDTAFATNEKLFF.

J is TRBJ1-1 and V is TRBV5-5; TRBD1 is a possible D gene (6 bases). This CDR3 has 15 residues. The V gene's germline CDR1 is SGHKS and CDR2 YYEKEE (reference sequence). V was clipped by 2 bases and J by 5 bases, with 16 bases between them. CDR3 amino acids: CASSFSGGGGTEAFF. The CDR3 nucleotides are TGTGCCAGCAGCTTTTCGGGAGGGGGAGGGACTGAAGCTTTCTTT.

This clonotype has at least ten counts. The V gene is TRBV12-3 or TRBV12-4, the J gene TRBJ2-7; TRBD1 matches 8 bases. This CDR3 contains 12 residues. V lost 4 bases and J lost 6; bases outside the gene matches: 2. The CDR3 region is CASSYTGGEQYF. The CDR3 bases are TGTGCCAGCAGTTACACAGGGGGCGAGCAGTACTTC.

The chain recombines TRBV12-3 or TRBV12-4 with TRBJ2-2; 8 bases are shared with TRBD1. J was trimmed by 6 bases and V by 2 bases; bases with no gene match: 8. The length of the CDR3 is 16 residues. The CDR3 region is CASSLSPGGSAGELFF. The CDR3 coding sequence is TGTGCCAGCAGTTTATCTCCAGGGGGCTCTGCCGGGGAGCTGTTTTTT.

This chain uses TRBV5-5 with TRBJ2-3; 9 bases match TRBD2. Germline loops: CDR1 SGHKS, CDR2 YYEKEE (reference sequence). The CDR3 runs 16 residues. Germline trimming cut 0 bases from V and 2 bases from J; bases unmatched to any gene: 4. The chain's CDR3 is CASSLVSGGNTDTQYF. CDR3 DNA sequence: TGTGCCAGCAGCTTGGTTAGCGGGGGCAACACAGATACGCAGTATTTT.

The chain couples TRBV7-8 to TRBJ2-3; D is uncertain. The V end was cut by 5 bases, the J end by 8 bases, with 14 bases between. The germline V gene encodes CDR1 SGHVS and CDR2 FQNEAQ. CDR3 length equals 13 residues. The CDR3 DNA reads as TGTGCCAGCAGCGCCCTAGAGGTCGGTACGCAGTATTTT. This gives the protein CASSALEVGTQYF.

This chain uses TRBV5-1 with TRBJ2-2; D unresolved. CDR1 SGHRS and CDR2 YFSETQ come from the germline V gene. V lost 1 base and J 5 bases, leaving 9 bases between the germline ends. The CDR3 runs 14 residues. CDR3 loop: CASSLLGFTGELFF. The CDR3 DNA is TGCGCCAGCAGCTTGCTCGGTTTTACCGGGGAGCTGTTTTTT.

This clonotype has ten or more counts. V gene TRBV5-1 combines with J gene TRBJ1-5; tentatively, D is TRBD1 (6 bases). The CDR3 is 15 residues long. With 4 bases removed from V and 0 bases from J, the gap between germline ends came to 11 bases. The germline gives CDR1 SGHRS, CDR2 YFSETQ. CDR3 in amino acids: CASSQGHYSNQPQHF. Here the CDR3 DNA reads TGCGCCAGCAGCCAGGGACATTATAGCAATCAGCCCCAGCATTTT. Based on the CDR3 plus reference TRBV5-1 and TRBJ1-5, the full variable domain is KAGVTQTPRYLIKTRGQQVTLSCSPISGHRSVSWYQQTPGQGLQFLFEYFSETQRNKGNFPGRFSGRQFSNSRSEMNVSTLELGDSALYLCASSQGHYSNQPQHFGDGTRLSIL.

The DNA for the CDR3 is TGTGCCAGCACCGGGCGGGAGGACAAAAACATTCAGTACTTC. Protein: CASTGREDKNIQYF. V usage is TRBV12-3 or TRBV12-4 and J usage is TRBJ2-4; 8 bases are a match to TRBD2. Trimming at V came to 7 bases and at J to 3 bases, leaving 5 bases not matched to a gene. The CDR3 is 14 amino acids.

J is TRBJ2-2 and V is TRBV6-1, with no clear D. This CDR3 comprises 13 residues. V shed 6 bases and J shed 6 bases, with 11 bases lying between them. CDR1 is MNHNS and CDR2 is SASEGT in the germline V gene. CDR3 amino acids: CASSDSRPGELFF. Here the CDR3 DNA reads TGTGCCAGCAGCGATTCCCGCCCCGGGGAGCTGTTTTTT.

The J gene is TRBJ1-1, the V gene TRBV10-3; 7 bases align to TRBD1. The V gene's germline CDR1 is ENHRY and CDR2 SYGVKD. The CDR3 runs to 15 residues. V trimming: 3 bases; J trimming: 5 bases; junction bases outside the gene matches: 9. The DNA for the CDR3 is TGTGCCATCAGTGAATCGACAGGGAAGGTTACTGAAGCTTTCTTT. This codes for CAISESTGKVTEAFF.

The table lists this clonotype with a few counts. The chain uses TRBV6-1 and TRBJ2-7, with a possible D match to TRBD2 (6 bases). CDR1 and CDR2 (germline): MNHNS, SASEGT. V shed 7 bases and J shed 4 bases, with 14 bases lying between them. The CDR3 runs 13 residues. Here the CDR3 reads CASTPWAGYEQYF. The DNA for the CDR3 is TGTGCCAGCACCCCTTGGGCGGGGTACGAGCAGTACTTC.

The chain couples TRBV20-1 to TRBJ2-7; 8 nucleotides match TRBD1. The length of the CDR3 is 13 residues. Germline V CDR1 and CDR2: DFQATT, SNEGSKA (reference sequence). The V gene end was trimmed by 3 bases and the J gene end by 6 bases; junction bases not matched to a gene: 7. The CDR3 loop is CSASWTGKSEQYF. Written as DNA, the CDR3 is TGCAGTGCTAGTTGGACAGGGAAGTCCGAGCAGTACTTC.

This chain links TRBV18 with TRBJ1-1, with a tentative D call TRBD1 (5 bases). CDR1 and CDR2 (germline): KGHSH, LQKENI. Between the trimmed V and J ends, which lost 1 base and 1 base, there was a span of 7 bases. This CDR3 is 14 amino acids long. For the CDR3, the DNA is TGTGCCAGCTCACCACTGGGGGAGAACACTGAAGCTTTCTTT. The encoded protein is CASSPLGENTEAFF.

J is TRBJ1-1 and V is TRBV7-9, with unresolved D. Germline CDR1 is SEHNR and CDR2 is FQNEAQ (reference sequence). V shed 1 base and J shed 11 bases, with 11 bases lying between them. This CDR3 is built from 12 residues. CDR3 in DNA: TGTGCCAGCAGCTTAGGAGACCGGCGGGCTTTCTTT. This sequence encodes CASSLGDRRAFF.

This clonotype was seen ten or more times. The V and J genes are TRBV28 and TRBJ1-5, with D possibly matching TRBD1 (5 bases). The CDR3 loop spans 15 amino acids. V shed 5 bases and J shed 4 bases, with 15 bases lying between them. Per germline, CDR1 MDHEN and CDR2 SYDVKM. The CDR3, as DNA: TGTGCCAGCAGTCCGGGGGGTTTTTATAATCAGCCCCAGCATTTT. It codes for CASSPGGFYNQPQHF.

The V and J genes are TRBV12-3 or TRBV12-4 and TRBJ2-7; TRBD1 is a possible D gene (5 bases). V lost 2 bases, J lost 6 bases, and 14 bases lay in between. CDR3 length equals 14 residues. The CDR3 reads CASSLPGQGTEQYF. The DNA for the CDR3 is TGTGCCAGCAGTTTACCGGGCCAGGGAACCGAGCAGTACTTC.

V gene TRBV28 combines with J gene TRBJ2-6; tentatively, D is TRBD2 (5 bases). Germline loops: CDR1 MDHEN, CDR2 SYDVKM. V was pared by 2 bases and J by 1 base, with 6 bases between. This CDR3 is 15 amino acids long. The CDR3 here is CASSLERSGANVLTF. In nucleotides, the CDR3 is TGTGCCAGCAGTTTAGAGCGGTCTGGGGCCAACGTCCTGACTTTC. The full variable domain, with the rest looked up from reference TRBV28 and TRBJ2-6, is DVKVTQSSRYLVKRTGEKVFLECVQDMDHENMFWYRQDPGLGLRLIYFSYDVKMKEKGDIPEGYSVSREKKERFSLILESASTNQTSMYLCASSLERSGANVLTFGAGSRLTVL.

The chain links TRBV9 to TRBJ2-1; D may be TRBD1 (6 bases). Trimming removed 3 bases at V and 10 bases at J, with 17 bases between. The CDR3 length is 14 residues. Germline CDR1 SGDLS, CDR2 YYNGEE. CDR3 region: CASSEGNPGQEQFF. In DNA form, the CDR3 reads TGTGCCAGCAGCGAGGGGAATCCGGGACAAGAGCAGTTCTTC.

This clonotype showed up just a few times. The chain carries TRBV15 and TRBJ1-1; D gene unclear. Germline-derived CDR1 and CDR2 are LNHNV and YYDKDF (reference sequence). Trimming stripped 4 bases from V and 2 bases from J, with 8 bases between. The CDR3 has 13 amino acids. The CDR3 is CATSMFGNTEAFF. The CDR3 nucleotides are TGTGCCACCAGCATGTTTGGTAACACTGAAGCTTTCTTT.

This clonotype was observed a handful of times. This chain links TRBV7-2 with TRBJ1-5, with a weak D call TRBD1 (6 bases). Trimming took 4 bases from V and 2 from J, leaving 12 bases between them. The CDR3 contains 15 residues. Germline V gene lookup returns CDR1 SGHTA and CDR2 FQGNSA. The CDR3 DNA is TGTGCCAGCAGCTCAAAACAGGGTGGCAATCAGCCCCAGCATTTT. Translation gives CASSSKQGGNQPQHF. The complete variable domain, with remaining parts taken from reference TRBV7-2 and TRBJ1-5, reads GAGVSQSPSNKVTEKGKDVELRCDPISGHTALYWYRQSLGQGLEFLIYFQGNSAPDKSGLPSDRFSAERTGGSVSTLTIQRTQQEDSAVYLCASSSKQGGNQPQHFGDGTRLSIL.

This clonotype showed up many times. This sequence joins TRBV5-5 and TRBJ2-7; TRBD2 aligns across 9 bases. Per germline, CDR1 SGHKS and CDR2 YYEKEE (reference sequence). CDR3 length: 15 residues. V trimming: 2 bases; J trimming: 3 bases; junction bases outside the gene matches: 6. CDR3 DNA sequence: TGTGCCAGCAGCTTTCAAAATAGCGGGGGCTACGAGCAGTACTTC. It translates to CASSFQNSGGYEQYF.

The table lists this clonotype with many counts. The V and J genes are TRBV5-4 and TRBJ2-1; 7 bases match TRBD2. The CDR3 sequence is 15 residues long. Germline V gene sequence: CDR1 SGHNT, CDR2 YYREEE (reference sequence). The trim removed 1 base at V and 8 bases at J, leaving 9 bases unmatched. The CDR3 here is CASSLNSGIAHEQFF. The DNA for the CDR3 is TGTGCCAGCAGCTTGAACAGCGGGATCGCCCATGAGCAGTTCTTC.

CDR3 nucleotide sequence: TGTGCCAGCAGTTGGGACAGTGACTATGGCTACACCTTC. Translation gives CASSWDSDYGYTF. The V gene is TRBV12-3 or TRBV12-4, the J gene TRBJ1-2, with 7 nucleotides matching TRBD1. CDR3 length: 13 residues. V was pared by 4 bases and J by 3 bases, with 2 bases of the junction left unmatched.